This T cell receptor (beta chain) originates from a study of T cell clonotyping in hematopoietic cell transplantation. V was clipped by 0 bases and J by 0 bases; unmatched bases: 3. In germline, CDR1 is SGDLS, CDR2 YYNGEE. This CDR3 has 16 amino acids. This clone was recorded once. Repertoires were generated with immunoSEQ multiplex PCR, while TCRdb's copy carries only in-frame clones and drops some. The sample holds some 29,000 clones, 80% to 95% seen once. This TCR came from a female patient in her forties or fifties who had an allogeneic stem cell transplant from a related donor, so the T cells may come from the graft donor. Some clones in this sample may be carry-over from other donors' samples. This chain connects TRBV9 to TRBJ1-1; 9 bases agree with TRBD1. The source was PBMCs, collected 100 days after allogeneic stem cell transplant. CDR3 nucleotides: TGTGCCAGCAGCGTAGCGGGGGACAGGGTGAACACTGAAGCTTTCTTT. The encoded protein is CASSVAGDRVNTEAFF.